The 14 T cell receptor beta chains below were found in one sample sequenced in a study of beta chain features in type 1 diabetes. The whole isolated RNA underwent reverse transcription, so sequencing captured expressed TCRB transcripts. TCRdb keeps only in-frame clones here, not all; method: immunoSEQ multiplex PCR. The sample has around 40,000 clones, about 65% seen once. Sample: Tregs from blood. These receptors were taken from a woman aged 25 to 45 in good health.

A single count supports this clone. This chain uses TRBV4-2 with TRBJ1-1, with D uncertain. This CDR3 spans 17 amino acids. Trimming shortened V by 0 bases and J by 0 bases, and 14 bases separated the two germline ends. Germline V CDR1 and CDR2: LGHNA, YNFKEQ. In DNA, the CDR3 is TGTGCCAGCAGCCAAGATCTCGACTCAGCCATGAACACTGAAGCTTTCTTT. Translation gives CASSQDLDSAMNTEAFF.

The J gene is TRBJ1-2, the V gene TRBV30; TRBD1 might be the D (5 bases). Trimming left V 2 bases short and J 2 bases short, with 15 bases between. The CDR3 consists of 15 residues. Germline-derived CDR1 and CDR2 are GTSNPN and SVGIG (reference sequence). For the CDR3, the DNA is TGTGCCTGGAGTCGGACTCCGGGGGAGAACTATGGCTACACCTTC. It is translated as CAWSRTPGENYGYTF.

CDR3 amino acids: CASSQALLYNEQFF. The CDR3 DNA sequence: TGCGCCAGCAGCCAAGCACTCCTGTACAATGAGCAGTTCTTC. The rearrangement uses TRBV4-3 and TRBJ2-1; no definite D call. The CDR3 has 14 amino acids. With 1 base removed from V and 4 bases from J, the gap between germline ends came to 8 bases. Germline CDR1 LGHNA, CDR2 YSLEER.

J is TRBJ1-4 and V is TRBV7-9, with D perhaps matching TRBD1 (6 bases). Looked up from germline, CDR1 is SEHNR and CDR2 is FQNEAQ (reference sequence). V lost 2 bases and J lost 3, with 7 bases in between. The CDR3 is made up of 14 amino acids. CDR3 in amino acids: CASSLSGANEKLFF. The CDR3 nucleotides are TGTGCCAGCAGCTTATCAGGGGCTAATGAAAAACTGTTTTTT.

The chain recombines TRBV4-1 with TRBJ2-1, with 9 bases aligning to TRBD2. The CDR3 contains 16 residues. V shed 3 bases, J shed 2 bases, and the junction held 5 bases outside the gene matches. The germline gives CDR1 MGHRA, CDR2 YSYEKL. The CDR3 spells CASSHQTSGAYNEQFF. CDR3 sequence (DNA): TGCGCCAGCAGCCACCAGACTAGCGGAGCCTACAATGAGCAGTTCTTC.

CDR3 sequence: CASRKRAGEFHEQYF. The CDR3 DNA sequence: TGTGCCAGCAGGAAACGAGCGGGAGAGTTTCACGAGCAGTACTTC. The rearrangement links TRBV2 to TRBJ2-7; 8 nucleotides align to TRBD2. The CDR3 covers 15 residues. The trim removed 6 bases at V and 5 bases at J, leaving 12 bases unmatched. Looked up from germline, CDR1 is SNHLY and CDR2 is FYNNEI.

V and J are TRBV6-5 and TRBJ1-1; D gene ambiguous. CDR1 is MNHEY, CDR2 SVGAGI, per germline. The CDR3 covers 14 residues. Between the trimmed V and J ends, which lost 6 bases and 0 bases, there was a span of 11 bases. The CDR3 protein is CASSPRVLNTEAFF. The CDR3 DNA reads TGTGCCAGCAGCCCGAGGGTACTGAACACTGAAGCTTTCTTT.

The V gene is TRBV5-1, the J gene TRBJ2-7, with 7 bases matching TRBD1. Germline V gives CDR1 SGHRS, CDR2 YFSETQ. Trimming cost V 0 bases and J 5 bases; bases outside gene matches: 5. The CDR3 is 14 residues long. DNA of the CDR3: TGCGCCAGCAGCTTGGGAGGGGGCTTGGACGAGCAGTACTTC. The encoded protein is CASSLGGGLDEQYF.

The rearrangement links TRBV30 to TRBJ1-1; D uncertain. This CDR3 comprises 11 residues. The germline CDR1 and CDR2 sequences are GTSNPN and SVGIG (reference sequence). Trimming cost V 8 bases and J 5 bases, with 12 bases left between them. The CDR3 DNA follows: TGTGCCCGTAAATTTTTGACTGAAGCTTTCTTT. Translation gives CARKFLTEAFF.

The genes are TRBV2 and TRBJ1-6; the D is unclear. The V gene's germline CDR1 is SNHLY and CDR2 FYNNEI. Trimming took off 6 bases at V and 4 bases at J, with 7 bases between the two ends. The CDR3 has 13 residues. Here the CDR3 reads CASSEEYNSPLHF. For the CDR3, the DNA is TGTGCCAGCAGCGAGGAGTATAATTCACCCCTCCACTTT.

This chain connects TRBV4-3 to TRBJ2-7; TRBD1 agrees at 7 bases. The ends lost 4 bases at V and 5 bases at J; junction bases unmatched: 8. The CDR3 loop spans 14 amino acids. The germline gives CDR1 LGHNA, CDR2 YSLEER. The chain's CDR3 is CASSLYRGLDEQYF. Here the CDR3 DNA reads TGCGCCAGCAGCCTCTACAGGGGTTTGGACGAGCAGTACTTC.

The chain carries TRBV7-9 and TRBJ2-2, with TRBD2 matching 10 bases. Germline trimming cut 5 bases from V and 4 bases from J; bases unmatched to any gene: 10. The V gene's germline CDR1 is SEHNR and CDR2 FQNEAQ (reference sequence). The CDR3 totals 17 residues. Here the CDR3 reads CASSGTSVRPRTGELFF. CDR3 bases: TGTGCCAGCAGCGGGACTAGCGTACGACCTCGCACCGGGGAGCTGTTTTTT.

The chain links TRBV2 to TRBJ2-2, with 14 bases identical to TRBD2. Germline V gene sequence: CDR1 SNHLY, CDR2 FYNNEI. The CDR3 consists of 15 residues. V shed 7 bases and J 7 bases; nucleotides not matched to a gene: 5. The chain's CDR3 is CASTVTSGRVGELFF. CDR3 DNA sequence: TGTGCCAGCACTGTGACTAGCGGGAGGGTCGGGGAGCTGTTTTTT. The full variable domain, completed using reference TRBV2 and TRBJ2-2, is EPEVTQTPSHQVTQMGQEVILRCVPISNHLYFYWYRQILGQKVEFLVSFYNNEISEKSEIFDDQFSVERPDGSNFTLKIRSTKLEDSAMYFCASTVTSGRVGELFFGEGSRLTVL.

This chain links TRBV27 with TRBJ2-7; 16 bases line up with TRBD2. The ends lost 6 bases at V and 7 bases at J; junction bases unmatched: 6. The V gene's germline CDR1 is MNHEY and CDR2 SMNVEV (reference sequence). The length of the CDR3 is 15 residues. The CDR3: CASSQGLAGGREQYF. The DNA of the CDR3 is TGTGCCAGCAGCCAGGGACTAGCGGGAGGGCGGGAGCAGTACTTC.